The 7 T cell receptor beta chains presented below share a single source sample, sequenced in a study of technical replicates of blood from several donors. Sequenced by immunoSEQ multiplex PCR; TCRdb stores in-frame clones only, minus some. Of some 78,000 clones listed, roughly 94% were seen once; the top ten hold 0.2% to 0.3%. The sample comprised T cells isolated from PBMCs. The receptors here all came from a human donor in good health.

The V and J genes are TRBV5-5 and TRBJ2-3; perhaps TRBD2 as D (7 bases). This CDR3 contains 16 residues. Trimming took off 0 bases at V and 2 bases at J, with 13 bases between the two ends. CDR1 and CDR2 (germline): SGHKS, YYEKEE (reference sequence). CDR3 loop: CASSLEEGGVTDTQYF. The CDR3 DNA sequence: TGTGCCAGCAGCTTGGAAGAAGGGGGGGTCACAGATACGCAGTATTTT.

V usage is TRBV7-9 and J usage is TRBJ1-1; the match to TRBD1 covers 7 bases. Looked up from germline, CDR1 is SEHNR and CDR2 is FQNEAQ (reference sequence). J lost 2 bases, V lost 5 bases, and 11 bases had no gene match. The length of the CDR3 is 16 residues. Here the CDR3 DNA reads TGTGCCAGCAGCCCGGGGACAGCAACCATAAACACTGAAGCTTTCTTT. Protein sequence: CASSPGTATINTEAFF.

This chain links TRBV4-1 with TRBJ2-5; TRBD2 matches 7 bases. Germline lookup yields CDR1 MGHRA and CDR2 YSYEKL. The CDR3 extends over 16 amino acids. Trimming took 3 bases from V and 3 from J; bases not matched to a gene: 10. For the CDR3, the DNA is TGCGCCAGCAGCCACCTAAGTTCCGCGGGAGAAGAGACCCAGTACTTC. Amino acid sequence: CASSHLSSAGEETQYF.

The rearrangement links TRBV30 to TRBJ1-5; unclear D gene. The CDR3 loop spans 13 amino acids. V was shortened by 3 bases and J by 7 bases, with 13 bases between the two germline ends. The V gene's germline CDR1 is GTSNPN and CDR2 SVGIG (reference sequence). The CDR3 spells CAWSVGETQPQHF. In nucleotides, the CDR3 is TGTGCCTGGAGCGTGGGAGAGACCCAGCCCCAGCATTTT.

The chain employs TRBV2 and TRBJ2-7, with D possibly TRBD2 on 5 matching bases. Trimming took off 0 bases at V and 1 base at J, with 7 bases between the two ends. The germline CDR1 and CDR2 sequences are SNHLY and FYNNEI. This CDR3 has 14 amino acids. CDR3 residues: CASSEAGASYEQYF. CDR3 DNA: TGTGCCAGCAGTGAAGCGGGAGCGTCCTACGAGCAGTACTTC.

The chain joins TRBV2 to TRBJ2-3; maybe TRBD1 (6 bases). Trimming removed 10 bases from V and 0 bases from J, with 23 bases in between. The CDR3 runs 17 residues. The germline V gene encodes CDR1 SNHLY and CDR2 FYNNEI. The CDR3, as DNA: TGTGCCATCCGAAACAGGGAATCCGGCCAGAGCACAGATACGCAGTATTTT. It specifies CAIRNRESGQSTDTQYF.

This rearrangement joins TRBV2 to TRBJ2-7; D perhaps matches TRBD1 (6 bases). Deletions cut 6 bases from V and 2 bases from J, with 11 bases between. Germline CDR1 reads SNHLY; CDR2 reads FYNNEI. There are 13 residues in the CDR3. The CDR3 DNA follows: TGTGCCAGCAGCACGACAGGAACCTACGAGCAGTACTTC. It translates to CASSTTGTYEQYF. Based on the CDR3 plus reference TRBV2 and TRBJ2-7, the full variable domain is EPEVTQTPSHQVTQMGQEVILRCVPISNHLYFYWYRQILGQKVEFLVSFYNNEISEKSEIFDDQFSVERPDGSNFTLKIRSTKLEDSAMYFCASSTTGTYEQYFGPGTRLTVT.